This T cell receptor (beta chain) appears in the sequencing data of a study of cytomegalovirus exposure and HLA in healthy donors. Whole-study findings and limits: Through in vitro validation, three CMV-associated chains were shown to be specific for CMV antigens.

On this clone itself: Its antigen is as yet unknown.

The repertoire was sequenced with immunoSEQ multiplex PCR; TCRdb's copy has only in-frame clones and lacks some. In the table there are 150,000 to 200,000 clones, roughly 89% of which are singletons. CDR3 length equals 13 residues. Trimming stripped 3 bases from V and 1 base from J, with 7 bases between. Per germline, CDR1 WNHNN and CDR2 SYGVQD (reference sequence). This sequence was found in a woman aged 25 to 45 in good health and CMV-seronegative. The rearrangement uses TRBV10-1 and TRBJ2-7, with D possibly matching TRBD1 (5 bases). Sequenced sample: PBMCs. DNA of the CDR3: TGCGCCAGCAGTGATAGGGGATCCTACGAGCAGTACTTC. Translating gives CASSDRGSYEQYF.